The 22 T cell receptor beta chains in this list originate from one sample, sequenced in a study of cytomegalovirus exposure and HLA in healthy donors (dated by TCRdb to the late 2010s). The protocol used for the library was the immunoSEQ multiplex PCR assay. The source is immuneACCESS, and TCRdb retained only in-frame sequences with V and J called. Part of the clones is not carried over; for the studies checked, unresolved V genes explain less than half of this, and the remainder is unexplained. The sample contains some 170,000 clones, about nine tenths of them found a single time. The leading ten clones occupy 2.7% of the sample. The sequenced sample consisted of PBMCs. The receptors stem from a young man in good health and CMV-seropositive.

This clone was detected once. The DNA for the CDR3 is TGTGCCAGCAGTACTAGCGGGAGGGCCTACAATGAGCAGTTCTTC. As protein: CASSTSGRAYNEQFF. This chain joins TRBV27 and TRBJ2-1; the match to TRBD2 covers 13 bases. J was trimmed by 2 bases and V by 5 bases; bases with no gene match: 0. The CDR3 sequence is 15 residues long. Germline-derived CDR1 and CDR2 are MNHEY and SMNVEV (reference sequence).

The gene calls are TRBV29-1 and TRBJ1-5; TRBD1 is a possible D gene (5 bases). V was cut by 4 bases and J by 2 bases, with 12 bases left in between. The germline V gene has CDR1 SQVTM and CDR2 ANQGSEA. This CDR3 is 14 amino acids long. CDR3 region: CSVGGDGGNQPQHF. The CDR3 DNA reads TGCAGCGTTGGGGGGGATGGAGGCAATCAGCCCCAGCATTTT.

V gene TRBV4-2 combines with J gene TRBJ2-1; 8 bases match TRBD2. The V segment lost 0 bases and the J segment 8 bases; nucleotides outside the gene matches: 9. CDR1 LGHNA and CDR2 YNFKEQ come from the germline V gene. This CDR3 comprises 16 residues. CDR3 region: CASSQDMTGGPDEQFF. CDR3 nucleotides: TGTGCCAGCAGCCAAGATATGACGGGGGGGCCCGATGAGCAGTTCTTC.

This clone was seen a few times. The J gene is TRBJ2-7, the V gene TRBV4-1; 10 nucleotides line up with TRBD2. This CDR3 has 13 residues. Per germline, CDR1 MGHRA and CDR2 YSYEKL. V dropped 4 bases and J dropped 5; count of bases not matched to a gene: 2. DNA of the CDR3: TGCGCCAGCAGCCCTGGGACTAGCGACGAGCAGTACTTC. Amino acids: CASSPGTSDEQYF.

The rearrangement links TRBV7-9 to TRBJ2-3; 8 bases are a match to TRBD1. This CDR3 comprises 17 residues. The junction had 10 bases not matched to a gene; V was cut back by 5 bases and J by 0 bases. Germline V lookup: CDR1 SEHNR, CDR2 FQNEAQ (reference sequence). CDR3 bases: TGTGCCAGCAGCCAGTCGACAGGGGCCACAAGCACAGATACGCAGTATTTT. It specifies CASSQSTGATSTDTQYF.

The table lists this clone with a count of one. V gene TRBV6-1 combines with J gene TRBJ2-7; maybe TRBD2 (6 bases). This CDR3 comprises 15 residues. Per germline, CDR1 MNHNS and CDR2 SASEGT. Trimming took 5 bases from V and 3 from J, leaving 17 bases between them. CDR3 residues: CASSPRRREFYEQYF. The CDR3 DNA reads TGTGCCAGCAGTCCCCGACGGAGGGAATTCTACGAGCAGTACTTC.

The chain couples TRBV7-3 to TRBJ1-1, with D unclear. The CDR3 has 13 amino acids. V lost 1 base and J 5 bases, leaving 8 bases between the germline ends. Looked up from germline, CDR1 is SGHTA and CDR2 is FQGTGA. CDR3 region: CASSLNRGTEAFF. The CDR3, as DNA: TGTGCCAGCAGCTTAAACAGAGGGACTGAAGCTTTCTTT.

This chain joins TRBV7-2 and TRBJ1-1; 8 nucleotides line up with TRBD1. CDR3 length: 15 amino acids. V was clipped by 5 bases and J by 4 bases; unmatched bases: 9. CDR1 and CDR2 (germline): SGHTA, FQGNSA. In nucleotides, the CDR3 is TGTGCCAGCAGCATCAATGGACAGGGAGGCACTGAAGCTTTCTTT. Translation gives CASSINGQGGTEAFF.

This chain links TRBV9 with TRBJ2-1; TRBD2 matches 9 bases. V was pared by 0 bases and J by 1 base, with 5 bases of the junction left unmatched. The length of the CDR3 is 17 residues. The germline V gene has CDR1 SGDLS and CDR2 YYNGEE. The CDR3 region has the DNA TGTGCCAGCAGCGTAGTGGAGCGGGGGGTTTCCTACAATGAGCAGTTCTTC. Protein product: CASSVVERGVSYNEQFF.

A few counts support this clone. This chain uses TRBV4-3 with TRBJ2-3; 9 bases line up with TRBD2. This CDR3 is built from 15 residues. Germline CDR1 reads LGHNA; CDR2 reads YSLEER. The V segment lost 5 bases and the J segment 3 bases; nucleotides outside the gene matches: 6. The CDR3 loop reads CASSYGAGGTDTQYF. The DNA of the CDR3 is TGCGCCAGCAGCTACGGGGCGGGAGGGACAGATACGCAGTATTTT.

This clone was seen a single time. The CDR3 spells CASSQDGRPYNSVLHF. The CDR3 region has the DNA TGTGCCAGCAGCCAAGATGGGCGTCCCTATAATTCAGTCCTCCACTTT. The rearrangement uses TRBV14 and TRBJ1-6; unclear D gene. V was shortened by 0 bases and J by 15 bases, with 21 bases between the two germline ends. Germline lookup yields CDR1 SGHDN and CDR2 FVKESK. CDR3 size: 16 residues.

The rearrangement links TRBV5-6 to TRBJ2-4; 7 positions match TRBD1. The germline gives CDR1 SGHDT, CDR2 YYEEEE. J was trimmed by 0 bases and V by 7 bases; bases with no gene match: 4. The CDR3 loop spans 14 amino acids. The CDR3 region is CASRDSVAKNIQYF. DNA for the CDR3: TGTGCCAGCCGGGACAGTGTAGCCAAAAACATTCAGTACTTC.

This chain links TRBV2 with TRBJ2-2; 12 nucleotides align to TRBD1. Germline V gene lookup returns CDR1 SNHLY and CDR2 FYNNEI. V shed 3 bases and J 3 bases; nucleotides not matched to a gene: 11. CDR3 length: 19 residues. CDR3 coding DNA: TGTGCCAGCAGTGAGGCGGGACAGGGGGCGCAAGGTCACACCGGGGAGCTGTTTTTT. As protein: CASSEAGQGAQGHTGELFF. The full variable domain, rest sourced from reference TRBV2 and TRBJ2-2, is EPEVTQTPSHQVTQMGQEVILRCVPISNHLYFYWYRQILGQKVEFLVSFYNNEISEKSEIFDDQFSVERPDGSNFTLKIRSTKLEDSAMYFCASSEAGQGAQGHTGELFFGEGSRLTVL.

The chain joins TRBV9 to TRBJ2-1; D may be TRBD2 (6 bases). Trimming pared 1 base from V and 6 bases from J, leaving 17 bases between. This CDR3 comprises 16 residues. The germline V gene encodes CDR1 SGDLS and CDR2 YYNGEE. CDR3 coding DNA: TGTGCCAGCAGCGTATCTGAGGGAGGATTGAGCAATGAGCAGTTCTTC. Amino acid sequence: CASSVSEGGLSNEQFF. The whole variable domain, remainder taken from reference TRBV9 and TRBJ2-1, is DSGVTQTPKHLITATGQRVTLRCSPRSGDLSVYWYQQSLDQGLQFLIQYYNGEERAKGNILERFSAQQFPDLHSELNLSSLELGDSALYFCASSVSEGGLSNEQFFGPGTRLTVL.

This clone occurred a few times. Given the absence of the conserved phenylalanine or tryptophan at the CDR3 end, a read error is likely. Because the CDR3's place on the DNA is in doubt, the DNA is left out and the CDR3 is given as listed by TCRdb. The chain combines TRBV3-2 with TRBJ2-7; the listed D gene, TRBD2, was not tested against the DNA. TRBV3-2 is shown as a pseudogene. Termini included, the CDR3 measures 8 amino acids. CDR3 protein: CASSQERD.

The V and J genes are TRBV25-1 and TRBJ1-4, with 8 bases fitting TRBD1. Germline assignment: CDR1 MGHDK and CDR2 SYGVNS. V gave up 3 bases and J gave up 7 bases; unmatched junction bases: 7. This CDR3 has 15 amino acids. The CDR3 is CASSDAQGAFEKLFF. As DNA, the CDR3 is TGTGCCAGCAGTGATGCCCAGGGGGCTTTTGAAAAACTGTTTTTT.

The chain has TRBV19 and TRBJ2-2, with TRBD2 matching over 8 bases. CDR1 and CDR2 (germline): LNHDA, SQIVND (reference sequence). Trimming took 3 bases from V and 4 from J; bases not matched to a gene: 10. CDR3 length equals 17 residues. CDR3: CASSMGSAGGFTGELFF. CDR3 in DNA: TGTGCCAGTAGTATGGGTTCGGCGGGAGGTTTCACCGGGGAGCTGTTTTTT.

The CDR3 region is CASSLHGGNTIYF. CDR3 nucleotide sequence: TGTGCCAGCAGTTTACATGGCGGCAACACCATATATTTT. The rearrangement joins TRBV27 to TRBJ1-3, with unresolved D. Trimming removed 2 bases from V and 7 bases from J, with 9 bases in between. Germline-derived CDR1 and CDR2 are MNHEY and SMNVEV (reference sequence). The CDR3 extends over 13 amino acids.

The gene calls are TRBV27 and TRBJ2-3; TRBD1 aligns across 10 bases. With 8 bases clipped from V and 1 base from J, the junction kept 9 bases outside the gene matches. The CDR3 is 16 amino acids. Germline V gene data show CDR1 as MNHEY and CDR2 as SMNVEV (reference sequence). The CDR3 loop is CASRTTGGYRTDTQYF. CDR3 nucleotides: TGTGCCAGCCGTACGACAGGGGGCTACCGCACAGATACGCAGTATTTT.

This rearrangement joins TRBV6-1 to TRBJ2-7; TRBD1 matches at 8 bases. CDR3 length equals 13 residues. Germline V gives CDR1 MNHNS, CDR2 SASEGT. V shed 8 bases, J shed 6 bases, and the junction held 9 bases outside the gene matches. CDR3 sequence: CASAQGAPSEQYF. As DNA, the CDR3 is TGTGCCAGCGCTCAGGGGGCCCCCAGCGAGCAGTACTTC.

This clone was seen only a few times. This chain joins TRBV7-9 and TRBJ1-5; D is uncertain. The germline V gene encodes CDR1 SEHNR and CDR2 FQNEAQ (reference sequence). CDR3 length: 14 residues. Trimming removed 5 bases at V and 1 base at J, with 9 bases between. The DNA of the CDR3 is TGTGCCAGCAGCCCCAGTTGGAGCAATCAGCCCCAGCATTTT. It translates to CASSPSWSNQPQHF.

The DNA for the CDR3 is TGTGCCAGCAGCCACACGGGACTAGCGGGAGGGTTCGCCTACAATGAGCAGTTCTTC. This gives the protein CASSHTGLAGGFAYNEQFF. The rearrangement joins TRBV5-6 to TRBJ2-1, with TRBD2 matching 16 bases. The CDR3 contains 19 residues. In germline, CDR1 is SGHDT, CDR2 YYEEEE. The V segment lost 4 bases and the J segment 2 bases; nucleotides outside the gene matches: 9. Using reference TRBV5-6 and TRBJ2-1 for the parts outside the CDR3, the full variable domain is DAGVTQSPTHLIKTRGQQVTLRCSPKSGHDTVSWYQQALGQGPQFIFQYYEEEERQRGNFPDRFSGHQFPNYSSELNVNALLLGDSALYLCASSHTGLAGGFAYNEQFFGPGTRLTVL.